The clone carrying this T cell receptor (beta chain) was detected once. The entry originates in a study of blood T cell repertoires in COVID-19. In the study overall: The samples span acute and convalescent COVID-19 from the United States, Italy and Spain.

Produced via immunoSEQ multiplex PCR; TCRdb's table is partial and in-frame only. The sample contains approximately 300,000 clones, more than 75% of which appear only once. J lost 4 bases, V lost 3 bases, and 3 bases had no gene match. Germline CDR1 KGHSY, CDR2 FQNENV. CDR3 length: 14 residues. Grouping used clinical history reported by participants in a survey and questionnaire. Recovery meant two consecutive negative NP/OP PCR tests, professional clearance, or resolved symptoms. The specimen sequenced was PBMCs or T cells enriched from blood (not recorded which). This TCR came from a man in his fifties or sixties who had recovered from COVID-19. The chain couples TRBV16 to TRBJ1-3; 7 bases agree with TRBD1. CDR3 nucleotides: TGTGCCAGCAGCCATCCGGACAGGGGAAACACCATATATTTT. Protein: CASSHPDRGNTIYF.